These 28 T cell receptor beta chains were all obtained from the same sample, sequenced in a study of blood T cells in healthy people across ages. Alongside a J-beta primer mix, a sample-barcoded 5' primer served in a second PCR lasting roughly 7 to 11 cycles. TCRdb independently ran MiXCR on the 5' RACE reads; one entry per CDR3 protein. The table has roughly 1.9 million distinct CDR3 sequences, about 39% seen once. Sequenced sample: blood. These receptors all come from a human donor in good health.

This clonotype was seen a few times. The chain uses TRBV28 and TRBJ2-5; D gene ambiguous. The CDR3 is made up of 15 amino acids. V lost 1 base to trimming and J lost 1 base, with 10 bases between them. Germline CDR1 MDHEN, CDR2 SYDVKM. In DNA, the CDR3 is TGTGCCAGCAGTTTATTAGGAGTGGTCCAAGAGACCCAGTACTTC. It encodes CASSLLGVVQETQYF.

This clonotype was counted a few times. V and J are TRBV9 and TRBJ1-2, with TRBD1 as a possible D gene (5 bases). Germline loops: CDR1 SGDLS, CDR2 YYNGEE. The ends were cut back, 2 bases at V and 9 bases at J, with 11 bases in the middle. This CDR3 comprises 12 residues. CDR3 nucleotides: TGTGCCAGCAGCGTGAATGAGGGGAGCTACACCTTC. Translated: CASSVNEGSYTF.

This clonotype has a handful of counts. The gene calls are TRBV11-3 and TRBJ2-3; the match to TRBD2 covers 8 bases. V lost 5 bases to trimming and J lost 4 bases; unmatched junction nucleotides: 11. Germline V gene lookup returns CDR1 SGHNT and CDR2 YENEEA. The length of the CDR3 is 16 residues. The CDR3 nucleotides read TGTGCCAGCAGCCCTGACTCGCGGGGGGCAGCAGATACGCAGTATTTT. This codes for CASSPDSRGAADTQYF.

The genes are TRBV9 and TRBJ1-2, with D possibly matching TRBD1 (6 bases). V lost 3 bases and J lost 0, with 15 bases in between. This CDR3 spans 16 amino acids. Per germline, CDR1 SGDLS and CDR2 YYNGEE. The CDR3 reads CASSADKGGTNYGYTF. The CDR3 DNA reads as TGTGCCAGCAGCGCGGACAAGGGGGGGACTAACTATGGCTACACCTTC.

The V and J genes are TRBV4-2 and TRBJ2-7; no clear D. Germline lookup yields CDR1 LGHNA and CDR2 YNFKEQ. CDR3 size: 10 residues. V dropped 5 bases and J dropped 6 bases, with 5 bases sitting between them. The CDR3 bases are TGTGCCAGCAGCGGGATCGAGCAGTACTTC. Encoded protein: CASSGIEQYF.

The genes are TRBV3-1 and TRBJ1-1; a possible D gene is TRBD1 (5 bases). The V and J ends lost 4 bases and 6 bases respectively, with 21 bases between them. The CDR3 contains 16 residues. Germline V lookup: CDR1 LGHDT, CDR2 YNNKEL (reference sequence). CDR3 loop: CASSPSGQGRISEAFF. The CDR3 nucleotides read TGTGCCAGCAGCCCCTCGGGGCAGGGTAGGATATCTGAAGCTTTCTTT.

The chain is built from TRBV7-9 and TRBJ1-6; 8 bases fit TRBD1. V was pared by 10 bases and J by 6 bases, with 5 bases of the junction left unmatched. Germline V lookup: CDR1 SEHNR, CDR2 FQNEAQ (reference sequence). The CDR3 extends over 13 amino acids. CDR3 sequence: CATQGQGNSPLHF. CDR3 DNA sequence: TGTGCCACCCAAGGACAGGGTAATTCACCCCTCCACTTT.

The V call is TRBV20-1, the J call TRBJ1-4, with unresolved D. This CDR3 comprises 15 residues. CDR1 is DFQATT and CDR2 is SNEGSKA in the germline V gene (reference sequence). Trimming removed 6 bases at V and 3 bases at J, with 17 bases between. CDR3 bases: TGCAGTGCCCCTGTGGGAGTGGCGGCTAATGAAAAACTGTTTTTT. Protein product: CSAPVGVAANEKLFF.

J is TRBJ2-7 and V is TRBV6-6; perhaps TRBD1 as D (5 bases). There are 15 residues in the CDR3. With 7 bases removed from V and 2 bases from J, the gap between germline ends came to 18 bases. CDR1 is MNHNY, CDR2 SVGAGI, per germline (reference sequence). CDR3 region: CASTLQGAKTYEQYF. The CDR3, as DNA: TGTGCCAGCACCCTTCAAGGGGCTAAGACCTACGAGCAGTACTTC.

CDR3 DNA sequence: TGTGCCACCAGTGATCCGGGCGGGGGGGTAAACAATGAGCAGTTCTTC. This encodes CATSDPGGGVNNEQFF. This chain joins TRBV24-1 and TRBJ2-1; the match to TRBD2 covers 9 bases. The J segment lost 5 bases and the V segment lost 3 bases, leaving 7 bases of the junction unmatched. The germline V gene encodes CDR1 KGHDR and CDR2 SFDVKD. The CDR3 extends over 16 amino acids.

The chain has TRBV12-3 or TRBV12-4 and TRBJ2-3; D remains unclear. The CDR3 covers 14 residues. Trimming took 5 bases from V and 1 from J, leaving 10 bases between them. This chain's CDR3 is CASSATWGTDTQYF. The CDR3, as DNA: TGTGCCAGCAGTGCGACTTGGGGCACAGATACGCAGTATTTT.

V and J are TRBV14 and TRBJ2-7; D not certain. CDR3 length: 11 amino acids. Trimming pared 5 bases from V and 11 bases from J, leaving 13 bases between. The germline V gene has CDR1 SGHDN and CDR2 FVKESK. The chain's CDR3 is CASSSGWVEYF. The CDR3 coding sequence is TGTGCCAGCAGCTCCGGGTGGGTTGAGTACTTC.

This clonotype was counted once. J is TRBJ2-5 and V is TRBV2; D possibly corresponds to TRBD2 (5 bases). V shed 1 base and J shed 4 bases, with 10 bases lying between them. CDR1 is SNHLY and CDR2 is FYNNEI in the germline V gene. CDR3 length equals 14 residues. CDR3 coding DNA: TGTGCCAGCAGTGAAGGGACTGCTGTAGAGACCCAGTACTTC. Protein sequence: CASSEGTAVETQYF. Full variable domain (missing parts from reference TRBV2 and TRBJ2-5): EPEVTQTPSHQVTQMGQEVILRCVPISNHLYFYWYRQILGQKVEFLVSFYNNEISEKSEIFDDQFSVERPDGSNFTLKIRSTKLEDSAMYFCASSEGTAVETQYFGPGTRLLVL.

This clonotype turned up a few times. The CDR3 sequence: CSVASGTNTEAFF. CDR3 DNA: TGCAGCGTTGCCTCAGGGACGAACACTGAAGCTTTCTTT. This chain connects TRBV29-1 to TRBJ1-1, with a weak D call TRBD1 (5 bases). CDR1 and CDR2 (germline): SQVTM, ANQGSEA. V was shortened by 4 bases and J by 1 base, with 10 bases between the two germline ends. CDR3 size: 13 residues. Variable domain in full (rest from reference TRBV29-1 and TRBJ1-1): SAVISQKPSRDICQRGTSLTIQCQVDSQVTMMFWYRQQPGQSLTLIATANQGSEATYESGFVIDKFPISRPNLTFSTLTVSNMSPEDSSIYLCSVASGTNTEAFFGQGTRLTVV.

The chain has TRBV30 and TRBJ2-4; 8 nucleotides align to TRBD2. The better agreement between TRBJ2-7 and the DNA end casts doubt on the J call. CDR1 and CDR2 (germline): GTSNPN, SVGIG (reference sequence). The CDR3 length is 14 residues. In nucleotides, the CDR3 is TGTGCCTGGAGCCCAGGACTAGCAGTCCACGAGCAGTACTTC. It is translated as CAWSPGLAVHEQYF.

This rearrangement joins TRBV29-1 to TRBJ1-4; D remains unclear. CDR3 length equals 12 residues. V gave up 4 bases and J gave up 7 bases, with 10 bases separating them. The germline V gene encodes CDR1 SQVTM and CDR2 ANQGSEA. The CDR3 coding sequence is TGCAGCGTTGTTCAAGGAGGTGAAAAACTGTTTTTT. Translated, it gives CSVVQGGEKLFF. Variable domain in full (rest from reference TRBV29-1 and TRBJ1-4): SAVISQKPSRDICQRGTSLTIQCQVDSQVTMMFWYRQQPGQSLTLIATANQGSEATYESGFVIDKFPISRPNLTFSTLTVSNMSPEDSSIYLCSVVQGGEKLFFGSGTQLSVL.

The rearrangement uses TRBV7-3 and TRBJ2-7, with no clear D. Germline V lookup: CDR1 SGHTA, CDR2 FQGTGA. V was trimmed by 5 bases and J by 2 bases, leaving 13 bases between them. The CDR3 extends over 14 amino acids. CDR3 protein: CASSPEGSTYEQYF. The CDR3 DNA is TGTGCCAGCAGCCCCGAAGGATCGACCTACGAGCAGTACTTC.

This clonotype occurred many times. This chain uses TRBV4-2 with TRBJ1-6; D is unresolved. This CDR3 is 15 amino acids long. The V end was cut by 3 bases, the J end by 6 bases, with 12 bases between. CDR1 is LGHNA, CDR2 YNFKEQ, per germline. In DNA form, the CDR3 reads TGTGCCAGCAGCCAGGACCCGGGCCTTAATTCACCCCTCCACTTT. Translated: CASSQDPGLNSPLHF.

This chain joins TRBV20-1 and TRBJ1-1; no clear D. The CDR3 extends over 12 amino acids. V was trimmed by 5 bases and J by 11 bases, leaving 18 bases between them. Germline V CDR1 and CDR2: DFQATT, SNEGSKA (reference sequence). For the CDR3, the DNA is TGCAGTGCTCTCGGTGCCCCTAGGTGGGCTTTCTTT. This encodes CSALGAPRWAFF.

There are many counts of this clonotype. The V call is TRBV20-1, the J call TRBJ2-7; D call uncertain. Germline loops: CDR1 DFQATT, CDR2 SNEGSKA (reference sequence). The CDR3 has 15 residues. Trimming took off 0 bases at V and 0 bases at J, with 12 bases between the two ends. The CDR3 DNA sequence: TGCAGTGCTAGAGATCTGGCAAAGAGCTCCTACGAGCAGTACTTC. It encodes CSARDLAKSSYEQYF.

CDR3 protein: CASSLVRGTNYGYTF. The CDR3 coding sequence is TGTGCCAGCAGCTTAGTAAGGGGCACTAACTATGGCTACACCTTC. The rearrangement links TRBV7-9 to TRBJ1-2; TRBD1 is a possible D gene (5 bases). The CDR3 length is 15 residues. CDR1 and CDR2 from the germline V gene are SEHNR and FQNEAQ (reference sequence). The V end lost 1 base, the J end lost 0 bases, and 9 bases lay between the germline ends.

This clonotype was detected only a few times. CDR3 nucleotides: TGTGCCAGCAGCTTAGATATCGGCAGCTCTAACTATGGCTACACCTTC. This translates into CASSLDIGSSNYGYTF. The chain is built from TRBV7-6 and TRBJ1-2; D is unresolved. CDR1 is SGHVS, CDR2 FNYEAQ, per germline. The CDR3 is 16 residues long. The V gene lost 1 base and the J gene lost 0 bases, with 12 bases spanning the gap.

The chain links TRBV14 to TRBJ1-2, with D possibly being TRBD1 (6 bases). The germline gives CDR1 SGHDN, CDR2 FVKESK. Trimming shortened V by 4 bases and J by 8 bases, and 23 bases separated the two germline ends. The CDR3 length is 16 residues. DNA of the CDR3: TGTGCCAGCAGCCTCACCGAACACAGGGAATGTGGGGGCTACACCTTC. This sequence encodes CASSLTEHRECGGYTF.

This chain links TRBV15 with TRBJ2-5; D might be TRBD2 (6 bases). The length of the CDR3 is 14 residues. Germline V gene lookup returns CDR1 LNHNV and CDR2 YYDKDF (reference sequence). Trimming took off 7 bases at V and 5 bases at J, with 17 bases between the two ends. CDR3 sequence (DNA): TGTGCCACCACCCCGGGAGACAAGCTGGAGACCCAGTACTTC. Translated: CATTPGDKLETQYF.

The CDR3 sequence: CASTLTSSGANVLTF. In nucleotides, the CDR3 is TGTGCCAGCACCCTGACAAGCTCTGGGGCCAACGTCCTGACTTTC. The J gene is TRBJ2-6, the V gene TRBV6-5, with unresolved D. This CDR3 is 15 amino acids long. The germline V gene has CDR1 MNHEY and CDR2 SVGAGI. With 7 bases removed from V and 0 bases from J, the gap between germline ends came to 10 bases.

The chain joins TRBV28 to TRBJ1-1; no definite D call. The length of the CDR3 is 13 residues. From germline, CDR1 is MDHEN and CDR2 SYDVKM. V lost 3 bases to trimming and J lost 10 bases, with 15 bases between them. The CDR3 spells CASSFQRVVAAFF. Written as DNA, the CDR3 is TGTGCCAGCAGTTTCCAAAGGGTGGTGGCAGCTTTCTTT.

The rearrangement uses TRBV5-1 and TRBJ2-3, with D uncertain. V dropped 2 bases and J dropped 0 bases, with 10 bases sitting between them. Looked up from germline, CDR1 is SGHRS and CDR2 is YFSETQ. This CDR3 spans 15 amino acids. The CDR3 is CASSFERSSTDTQYF. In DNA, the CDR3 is TGCGCCAGCAGCTTCGAGAGATCTAGCACAGATACGCAGTATTTT.

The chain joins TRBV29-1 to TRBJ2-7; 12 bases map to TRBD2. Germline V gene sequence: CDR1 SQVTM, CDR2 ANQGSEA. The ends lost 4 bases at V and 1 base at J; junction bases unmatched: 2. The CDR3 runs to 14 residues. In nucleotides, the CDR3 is TGCAGCGTTGCGGGGACTAGCGGGTCCTACGAGCAGTACTTC. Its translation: CSVAGTSGSYEQYF.